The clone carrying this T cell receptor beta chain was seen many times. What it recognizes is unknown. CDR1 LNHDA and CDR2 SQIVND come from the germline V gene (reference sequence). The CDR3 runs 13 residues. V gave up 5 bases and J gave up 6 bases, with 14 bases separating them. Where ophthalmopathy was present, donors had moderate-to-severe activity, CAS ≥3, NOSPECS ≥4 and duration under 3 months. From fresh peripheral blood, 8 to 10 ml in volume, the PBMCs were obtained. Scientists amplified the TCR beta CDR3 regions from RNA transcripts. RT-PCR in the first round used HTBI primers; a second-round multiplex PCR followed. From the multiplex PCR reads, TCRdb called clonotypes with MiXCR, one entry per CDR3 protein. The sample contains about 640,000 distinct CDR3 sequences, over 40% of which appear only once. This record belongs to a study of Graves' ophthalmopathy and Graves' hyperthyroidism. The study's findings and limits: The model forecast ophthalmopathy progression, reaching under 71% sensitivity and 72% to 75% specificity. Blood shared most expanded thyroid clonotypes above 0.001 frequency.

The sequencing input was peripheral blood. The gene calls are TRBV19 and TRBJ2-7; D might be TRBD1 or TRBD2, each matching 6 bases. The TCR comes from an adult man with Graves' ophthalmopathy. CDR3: CASSPSGGSEQYF. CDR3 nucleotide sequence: TGTGCCAGTAGTCCCTCCGGGGGCAGCGAGCAGTACTTC.